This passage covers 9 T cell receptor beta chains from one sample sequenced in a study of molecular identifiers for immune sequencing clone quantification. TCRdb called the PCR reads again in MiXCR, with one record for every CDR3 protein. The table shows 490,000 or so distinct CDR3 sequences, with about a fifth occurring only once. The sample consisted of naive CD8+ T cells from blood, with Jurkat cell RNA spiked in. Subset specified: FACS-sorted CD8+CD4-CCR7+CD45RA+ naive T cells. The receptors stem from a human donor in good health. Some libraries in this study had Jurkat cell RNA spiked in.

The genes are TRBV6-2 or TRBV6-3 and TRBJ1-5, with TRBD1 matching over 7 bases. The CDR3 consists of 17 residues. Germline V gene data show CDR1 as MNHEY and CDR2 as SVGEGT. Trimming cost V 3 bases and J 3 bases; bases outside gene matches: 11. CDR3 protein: CASSYTYGTAINQPQHF. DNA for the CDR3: TGTGCCAGCAGTTATACCTACGGGACAGCCATCAATCAGCCCCAGCATTTT.

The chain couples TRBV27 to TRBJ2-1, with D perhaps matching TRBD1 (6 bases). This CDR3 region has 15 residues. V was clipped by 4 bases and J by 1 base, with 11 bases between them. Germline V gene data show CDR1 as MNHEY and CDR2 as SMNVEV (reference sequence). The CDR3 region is CASSSLRGSYNEQFF. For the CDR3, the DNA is TGTGCCAGCAGTTCTCTCAGGGGTTCCTACAATGAGCAGTTCTTC.

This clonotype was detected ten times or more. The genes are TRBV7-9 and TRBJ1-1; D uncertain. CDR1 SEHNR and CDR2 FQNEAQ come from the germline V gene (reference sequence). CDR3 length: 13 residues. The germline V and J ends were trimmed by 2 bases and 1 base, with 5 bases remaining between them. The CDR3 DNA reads TGTGCCAGCAGCTTAACGACGAACACTGAAGCTTTCTTT. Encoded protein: CASSLTTNTEAFF.

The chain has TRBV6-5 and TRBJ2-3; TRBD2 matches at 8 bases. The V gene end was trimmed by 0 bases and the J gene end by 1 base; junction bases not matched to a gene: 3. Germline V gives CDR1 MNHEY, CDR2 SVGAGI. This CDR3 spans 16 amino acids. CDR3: CASSYSTGGGTDTQYF. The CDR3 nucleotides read TGTGCCAGCAGTTACTCGACGGGGGGGGGCACAGATACGCAGTATTTT.

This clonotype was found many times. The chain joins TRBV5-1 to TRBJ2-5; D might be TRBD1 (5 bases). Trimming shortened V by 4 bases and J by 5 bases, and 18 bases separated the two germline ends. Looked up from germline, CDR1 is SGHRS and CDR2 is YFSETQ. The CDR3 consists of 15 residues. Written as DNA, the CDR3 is TGCGCCAGCAGCATAAGGGGTAACCGTGTTGAGACCCAGTACTTC. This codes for CASSIRGNRVETQYF.

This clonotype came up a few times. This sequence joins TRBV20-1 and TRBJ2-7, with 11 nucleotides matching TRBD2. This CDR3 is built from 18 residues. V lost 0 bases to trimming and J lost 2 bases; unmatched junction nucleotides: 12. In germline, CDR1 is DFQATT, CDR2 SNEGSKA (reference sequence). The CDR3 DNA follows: TGCAGTGCTAGAGATACGGGGGCTAGCGGGGGGCAGACCTACGAGCAGTACTTC. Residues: CSARDTGASGGQTYEQYF.

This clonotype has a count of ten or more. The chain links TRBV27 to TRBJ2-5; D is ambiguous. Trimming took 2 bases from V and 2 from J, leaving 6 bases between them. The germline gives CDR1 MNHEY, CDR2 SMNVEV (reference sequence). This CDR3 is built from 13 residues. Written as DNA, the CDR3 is TGTGCCAGCAGTTTAAGGCTACAAGAGACCCAGTACTTC. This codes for CASSLRLQETQYF.

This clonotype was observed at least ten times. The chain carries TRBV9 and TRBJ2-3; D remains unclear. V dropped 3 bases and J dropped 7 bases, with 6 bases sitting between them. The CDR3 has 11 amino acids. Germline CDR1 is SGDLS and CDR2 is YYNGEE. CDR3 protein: CASSAGNTQYF. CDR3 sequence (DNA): TGTGCCAGCAGCGCGGGTAATACGCAGTATTTT.

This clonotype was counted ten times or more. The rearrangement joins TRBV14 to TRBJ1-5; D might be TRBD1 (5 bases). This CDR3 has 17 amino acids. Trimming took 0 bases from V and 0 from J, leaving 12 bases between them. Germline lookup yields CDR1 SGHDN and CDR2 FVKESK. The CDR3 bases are TGTGCCAGCAGCCAAGATGCAGGGCCTCTTAGCAATCAGCCCCAGCATTTT. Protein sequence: CASSQDAGPLSNQPQHF.